The 10 T cell receptor beta chains presented below share a single source sample, sequenced in a study of graft-versus-host responses after intestinal transplantation. Assay: immunoSEQ multiplex PCR; the TCRdb copy retains only in-frame clones and omits some. The sample holds roughly 100,000 clones, about 90% seen once. These receptors have no identified antigens. Material: unstimulated CD4+ T cells sorted from spleen or lymph node cells, obtained before intestinal transplant. These receptors were collected from a human donor who received an intestinal transplant.

The J gene is TRBJ2-1, the V gene TRBV6-5, with no clear D. The CDR3 contains 13 residues. Per germline, CDR1 MNHEY and CDR2 SVGAGI. Between the trimmed V and J ends, which lost 6 bases and 3 bases, there was a span of 9 bases. The CDR3 DNA reads TGTGCCAGCAGAAGAGACGACTACAATGAGCAGTTCTTC. Translation: CASRRDDYNEQFF.

The chain joins TRBV5-6 to TRBJ2-2; possible D gene TRBD2, 7 bases. This CDR3 is 16 amino acids long. CDR1 is SGHDT and CDR2 is YYEEEE in the germline V gene. V gave up 1 base and J gave up 0 bases, with 10 bases separating them. The chain's CDR3 is CASSLLRGPNTGELFF. The CDR3 bases are TGTGCCAGCAGCTTGTTGCGGGGGCCGAACACCGGGGAGCTGTTTTTT.

The gene calls are TRBV6-1 and TRBJ1-3; 8 bases agree with TRBD1. The CDR3 is made up of 14 amino acids. Germline V lookup: CDR1 MNHNS, CDR2 SASEGT. Trimming at V came to 8 bases and at J to 2 bases, leaving 5 bases not matched to a gene. The CDR3, as DNA: TGTGCCAGCCTACAGGGGGTCCCTGGAAACACCATATATTTT. It is translated as CASLQGVPGNTIYF.

This chain uses TRBV6-5 with TRBJ2-1; TRBD2 matches 13 bases. The CDR3 has 16 amino acids. With V trimmed by 4 bases and J by 9 bases, 9 bases remained unmatched. CDR1 and CDR2 from the germline V gene are MNHEY and SVGAGI. CDR3 sequence reads: CASSSGLAGVGGEQFF. The CDR3 bases are TGTGCCAGCAGTTCCGGACTAGCGGGAGTTGGCGGTGAGCAGTTCTTC.

The chain carries TRBV18 and TRBJ2-5; D call uncertain. CDR3 length: 13 amino acids. The V end lost 2 bases, the J end lost 3 bases, and 7 bases lay between the germline ends. From germline, CDR1 is KGHSH and CDR2 LQKENI. As DNA, the CDR3 is TGTGCCAGCTCACCAATTTCGGAAGAGACCCAGTACTTC. This codes for CASSPISEETQYF.

This rearrangement joins TRBV4-2 to TRBJ1-1, with D hard to call. The CDR3 consists of 15 residues. Germline assignment: CDR1 LGHNA and CDR2 YNFKEQ. V shed 5 bases and J shed 0 bases, with 13 bases lying between them. CDR3 residues: CASSATDRLNTEAFF. The CDR3, as DNA: TGTGCCAGCAGCGCAACAGACCGATTGAACACTGAAGCTTTCTTT.

The rearrangement links TRBV29-1 to TRBJ2-1, with D possibly matching TRBD1 (6 bases). Germline V gene lookup returns CDR1 SQVTM and CDR2 ANQGSEA. This CDR3 comprises 13 residues. The V end was cut by 3 bases, the J end by 1 base, with 7 bases between. The CDR3 nucleotides read TGCAGCGTTGAGAGGGGGTCCTACAATGAGCAGTTCTTC. Its protein product is CSVERGSYNEQFF.

This clone was detected only once. Relative to the germline gene, one junction end is altered; a read error may explain this. The V call is TRBV6-5, the J call TRBJ1-2, with D hard to call. The CDR3 runs to 14 residues. Germline CDR1 is MNHEY and CDR2 is SVGAGI. Here the CDR3 reads CASSPGIPNSGYTF. CDR3 sequence (DNA): TGTGCCAGCAGCCCCGGGATCCCAAACTCTGGCTACACCTTC.

The V gene is TRBV10-1, the J gene TRBJ1-6; 7 nucleotides agree with TRBD1. V was clipped by 2 bases and J by 5 bases; unmatched bases: 0. CDR1 WNHNN and CDR2 SYGVQD come from the germline V gene (reference sequence). CDR3 length: 14 residues. In DNA form, the CDR3 reads TGCGCCAGCAGTGAGGGACAGGATAATTCACCCCTCCACTTT. Translated, it gives CASSEGQDNSPLHF.

The chain has TRBV5-1 and TRBJ2-7; 7 nucleotides align to TRBD1. V lost 4 bases to trimming and J lost 0 bases; unmatched junction nucleotides: 4. Germline lookup yields CDR1 SGHRS and CDR2 YFSETQ. The CDR3 spans 14 residues. The CDR3 DNA follows: TGCGCCAGCAGCCGGACAGGCCTCTCCTACGAGCAGTACTTC. It translates to CASSRTGLSYEQYF.